Included here is one T cell receptor beta chain sequence, with context. Only one count was recorded for this clone. Its antigen is currently not known. No base qualities exist here, and no much larger clone lies one base off it. The sample belongs to a study of cytomegalovirus exposure and HLA in healthy donors (dated by TCRdb to about 2017). Background for the entire study: In an earlier analysis of 587 of the donors, 276 Gb of sequence data and 90 million to 120 million unique TCR beta sequences from about 180 million T cells were reported. All discovery cohort repertoires had been generated on a single sequencing platform. To study patterns of TCR occurrence, a later analysis re-analyzed previously published TCR beta repertoires from 700 or so donors and added high-resolution HLA genotyping. An early release that covered about 600 HLA-typed donors contained 300 to 350 gigabases of sequencing data and tens of millions of unique TCR sequences. A later genetic analysis used genome-wide SNP genotypes for about 60% of the 666 donors, treating that subset as a discovery cohort. Of the approximately 400 genotyped donors, approximately 83% fell in the genetic ancestry cluster associated with self-reported Caucasian donors. In the later analysis, no new phenotypic data were used to find candidate immune exposures; instead, reliance was placed on TCR beta sequences and their occurrence across donors. About five DR-DQ haplotypes were treated as single units for association and clustering because of strong linkage in the cohort. To predict cytomegalovirus infection status, the study brought together high-throughput TCR immunosequencing, statistical association of individual TCRs with disease status, and machine learning. The study was designed to test whether signatures of past pathogen exposure could be identified by cataloging public T cell receptors. In an earlier analysis of about 590 of the donors, high-throughput TCR beta sequencing was used to judge whether each TCR beta V gene segment behaved as functional or pseudogenic. The study used immunosequencing to profile the T cell repertoires of approximately 640 subjects and linked those repertoires to cytomegalovirus serostatus. Class I and class II HLA loci were covered by the typing at four-digit resolution. Among 300 to 450 genotyped donors of the cohort, an average of approximately 240,000 unique TCR beta nucleotide sequences were sequenced per donor, roughly 20% of them non-productive. The number of typed donors differed by locus: about 620-640 for A, B, C, DRB1 and DQB1; 500 to 550 for DQA1; 600 to 610 for DPA1; and 450 to 480 for DPB1. Donor age, sex, ethnicity and CMV serostatus were compiled alongside the repertoire data. Besides the first cohort of roughly 640 subjects, a separate validation cohort made up of 120 or so different subjects was used.

Results the study describes overall, beyond this receptor: Sequencing depth was assumed to be roughly uniform across donors in the presence/absence analyses, though that assumption may not hold. It was suggested by the authors that the approach could potentially be generalized to other disease states and immunological phenotypes. Because HLA typing was unavailable for some donors at each locus, only the typed subset was used in association tests. In this cohort, only TCR beta chains were sequenced, and detectable features were limited by the absence of alpha or paired-chain data. V-gene and J-gene trimming of TCR beta chains was associated with a missense DCLRE1C variant in a later genetic analysis, and the association was replicated in an independent cohort. A further reported finding was that TCR beta sequences accurately predicted the HLA-A and HLA-B alleles for most subjects in the first cohort. In a later analysis, 15,000 to 20,000 TCR beta sequences were associated with specific HLA alleles at a false discovery rate of 0.05. Broadly in line with IMGT annotations, most TCR beta V segments showed up in productive rearrangements about 87% or about 30% of the time in an earlier analysis of 587 of the donors. According to a later analysis, TCR association rates differed among HLA loci, with DRB1 alleles showing the most associated TCRs and HLA-C alleles showing the fewest. According to a later analysis, most CMV-associated TCR beta chains appeared to be HLA-restricted, and the HLA associations seemed to be driven largely by CMV exposure. Compared with equally common non-associated chains, HLA-associated TCR beta chains in a later analysis were more clonally expanded and had lower generation probabilities. Most TCR sequences were observed very rarely across donors, whereas some public TCRs were present in many individuals. A later analysis reported that several top co-occurrence clusters appeared linked to parvovirus B19, influenza, CMV and Epstein-Barr virus. Cytomegalovirus status was reported to be diagnosed by the classifier with high specificity and sensitivity in both the original and validation cohorts. The only immune exposure information available for the cohort was CMV serostatus. Because counts were too low, about 18 rarely observed V segments, including chromosome 9 orphons, were excluded from the earlier analysis of about 500 of the donors. Correlated functional status among segregating V segments might reflect linkage disequilibrium, but an unknown experimental factor could not be ruled out. According to a later genetic analysis, donors in an Asian-associated ancestry cluster had fewer N-insertions in productive TCRs than the approximately 650-donor mean. The sequencing pipeline was judged likely to have produced a cluster of highly shared sequence variants as a technical artifact. Three of the identified cytomegalovirus-associated TCR beta chains were confirmed in vitro to be specific for cytomegalovirus antigens. When HLA alleles, especially DR and DQ, strongly co-occurred, attributing TCR associations to individual alleles was difficult. The study gave a list of some 150 TCR beta chains associated with cytomegalovirus.

The cohort consisted of approximately 690 healthy bone marrow donors. Cohort members were all nominally healthy when sampled, although unrecorded immune exposures were likely present. The donor was CMV seropositive and was included in the group of approximately 300 seropositive cohort members. Every donor gave a peripheral blood sample, and the peripheral blood mononuclear cells from that sample were used for TCR beta sequencing. Genomic DNA extraction from the blood cell samples was performed with the Qiagen DNeasy Blood Extraction Kit. The library came from the immunoSEQ multiplex PCR assay. The multiplex PCR relied on a mix of 60 forward primers for TCR Vbeta segments and 13 reverse primers for TCR Jbeta segments. A multiplex PCR assay on genomic DNA amplified the CDR3 region of rearranged TCR beta genes. The amplified TCR beta libraries were sequenced on the Illumina HiSeq System as 87-base-pair reads. The paper's data handling went like this. In a later analysis, approximately 74 million unique TCR beta chains were counted across the roughly 670 repertoires, and roughly 10 million of these chains were shared by at least two donors. Raw reads were error-corrected and collapsed into unique sequences with a nearest-neighbor algorithm that merged closely related sequences to remove PCR and sequencing errors. CDR3 sequences were aligned to IMGT reference sequences to assign V, D and J gene segments. Each retained sequence needed at least a six-nucleotide match to both a V gene segment and a J gene segment. Rearrangements were classified as productive when the CDR3 lacked stop codons and remained in frame with V and J, and all other rearrangements were classified as non-productive. Following IMGT convention, CDR3 was defined as the stretch from the second conserved V-encoded cysteine up to the conserved J-encoded phenylalanine. Sequences without an unambiguous match to a single V gene segment were excluded from the earlier analysis of about 600 of the donors. An earlier analysis of 587 of the donors classified V segments as functional when productive rearrangements were above 56.7% and as segregating when the standard deviation between donors was above 5%. To diagnose cytomegalovirus status from the catalog of TCR beta chain sequences, a statistical classification framework was built. A later analysis assigned V and J genes by comparing TCR nucleotide sequences with IMGT/GENE-DB human TR gene sequences. The TCRdist pipeline was used in a later analysis to assign CDR3 sequences and most-parsimonious VDJ recombination scenarios. In a later analysis, each TCR beta chain was defined by its CDR3 amino acid sequence together with its V-gene family, and reads lacking a unique V-gene family were excluded. A later analysis removed 600 or so highly shared, low-generation-probability nucleotide sequences to deal with suspected cross-contamination and a sequencing artifact. In a later analysis, a clonal expansion index for each public chain was calculated from normalized within-repertoire ranks of inferred template counts. A later analysis computed generation probabilities with a VDJ recombination model fitted to out-of-frame rearrangements, and checked the results against IGoR. In a later analysis, TCR-TCR, TCR-HLA and TCR-CMV co-occurrence was scored with hypergeometric tests, and a repertoire-size bias correction was applied to TCR pairs. False discovery rates were estimated in a later analysis by permuting HLA or CMV assignments 20 times. In a later analysis, co-occurring TCRs were grouped with DBSCAN, and TCRdist sequence similarity was added when clustering was performed within HLA-allele-positive subsets. For co-occurrence clustering, repertoires with fewer than 30,000 or more than 120,000 public chains were excluded, along with roughly five repertoires with anomalous nucleotide sharing. This is the immuneACCESS table as TCRdb keeps it, with only in-frame sequences that have V and J called. A part of the clones is gone; compared with another copy, unresolved V genes explain less than half, and the rest is unexplained. V, J and clone size are taken as reported in that table, and D and trimming were inferred from the DNA itself. Within this sample are about 160,000 clones, with around 80% of them counted one time only. The ten top clones hold more than 9.5% of the sample.

Sequenced material: PBMCs. This clonotype originated in a man in his late teens or twenties in good health and CMV-seropositive.

The nucleotide sequence is TGCGCCAGCAGCCAAGAACAAGGAAACACCATATATTTT. The encoded protein is CASSQEQGNTIYF. This receptor chain uses TRBV4-3 and TRBJ1-3, with the identity of the D gene unclear. Reading from cysteine to phenylalanine, the CDR3 counts 13 amino acids. Just CDR3 DNA is preserved here, 39 bases in frame from base 1. The trim is 0 bases for V and 4 bases for J, with a gap of 4 bases between the germline ends. CDR1 and CDR2 were assigned from the germline V gene as LGHNA and YSLEER.